This T cell receptor (beta chain) was recovered during a study of shared clonotypes between healthy human individuals. At the level of the study: Per donor, CD8 memory used one plate, CD8 naive used two, CD4 memory used three and CD4 naive used three.

The study, taken as a whole, reports: Of the naive CD4 clonotypes, approximately 5% were shared across several donors. The authors sampled blood alone, and tissue repertoires likely differ.

The protocol was immunoSEQ multiplex PCR, while the TCRdb copy is restricted to in-frame clones and leaves out a portion. The sample includes 850,000 to 1,200,000 clones, about 80% seen only once; the top ten take 1.4% to 1.5%. V was clipped by 6 bases and J by 1 base, with 18 bases between them. The CDR3 is 16 amino acids. CDR1 is LNHDA, CDR2 SQIVND, per germline (reference sequence). Concerning this clone itself: As yet, its antigen is unknown.

CD4+ cells yielded CD45RA+ naive and CD45RA-negative memory subsets. V usage is TRBV19 and J usage is TRBJ1-1; D possibly corresponds to TRBD1 (5 bases). The clonotype comes from a man aged 18 to 29 in good health. The sample was memory CD4+ T cells sorted from blood. Subset indicated: CD45RA-negative fraction. CDR3 amino acids: CASSNKPGRRNTEAFF. DNA for the CDR3: TGTGCCAGTAGCAATAAACCGGGACGGAGGAACACTGAAGCTTTCTTT.